This T cell receptor beta chain is drawn from a study of T cells expressing NK-cell markers. Study summary: Among the eight sequenced donors, seven tested HCMV-seropositive and one tested seronegative.

Germline loops: CDR1 SGHTA, CDR2 FQGNSA. CDR3 length: 13 residues. TCRdb re-called the 5' RACE reads and shows each CDR3 protein once, DNA omitted. In all, the sample yields approximately 460,000 distinct CDR3 sequences. The chain couples TRBV7-2 to TRBJ2-1; TCRdb's D call, TRBD2, is unchecked because there is no DNA. The source material was blood T cells: a sorted CD56 or NKG2C T cell subset, CD4+ or CD8+ T cells, or bulk PBMC T cells (not recorded which). The sequence derives from a woman between 18 and 70 years old in good health. The CDR3 sequence: CASSHPSGDEQFF.